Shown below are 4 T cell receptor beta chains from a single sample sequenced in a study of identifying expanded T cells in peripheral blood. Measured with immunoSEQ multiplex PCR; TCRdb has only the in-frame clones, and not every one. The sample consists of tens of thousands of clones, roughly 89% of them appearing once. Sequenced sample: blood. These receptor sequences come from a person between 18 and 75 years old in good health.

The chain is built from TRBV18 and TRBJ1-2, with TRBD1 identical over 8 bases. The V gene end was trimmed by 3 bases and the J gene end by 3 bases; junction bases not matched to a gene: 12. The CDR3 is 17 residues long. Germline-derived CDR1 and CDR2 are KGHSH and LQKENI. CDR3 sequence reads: CASSPTPTGQGDYGYTF. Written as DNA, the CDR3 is TGTGCCAGCTCACCTACACCGACCGGACAGGGCGACTATGGCTACACCTTC.

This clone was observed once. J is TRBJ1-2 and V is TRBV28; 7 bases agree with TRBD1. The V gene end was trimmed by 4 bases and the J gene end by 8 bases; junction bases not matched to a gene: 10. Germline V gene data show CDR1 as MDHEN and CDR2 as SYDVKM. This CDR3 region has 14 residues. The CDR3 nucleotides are TGTGCCAGCAGTTCTACAGGGGAGGCTCGCGGCTACACCTTC. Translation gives CASSSTGEARGYTF.

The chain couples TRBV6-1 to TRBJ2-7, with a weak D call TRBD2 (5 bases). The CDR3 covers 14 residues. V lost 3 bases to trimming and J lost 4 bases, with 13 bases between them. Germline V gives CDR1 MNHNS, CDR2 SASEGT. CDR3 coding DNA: TGTGCCAGCAGTGAGTTACTAGAAAGATACGAGCAGTACTTC. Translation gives CASSELLERYEQYF.

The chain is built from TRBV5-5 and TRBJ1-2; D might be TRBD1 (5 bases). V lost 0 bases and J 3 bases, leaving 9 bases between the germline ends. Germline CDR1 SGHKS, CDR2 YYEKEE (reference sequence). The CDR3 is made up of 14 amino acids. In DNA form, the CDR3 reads TGTGCCAGCAGCTTGGAGACAGTGTACTATGGCTACACCTTC. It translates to CASSLETVYYGYTF. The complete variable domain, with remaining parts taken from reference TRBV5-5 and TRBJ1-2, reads DAGVTQSPTHLIKTRGQQVTLRCSPISGHKSVSWYQQVLGQGPQFIFQYYEKEERGRGNFPDRFSARQFPNYSSELNVNALLLGDSALYLCASSLETVYYGYTFGSGTRLTVV.